The 31 T cell receptor beta chains in this list originate from one sample, sequenced in a study of identical twins. Each CDR3 protein gets one entry after TCRdb re-called the 5' RACE reads with MiXCR. The repertoire holds 310,000 or so distinct CDR3 sequences, with roughly 8.6% as singletons. These data are also associated with another study on yellow fever vaccine responses in identical twins.

Specimen: memory (CD45RO+) T cells sorted from blood. The receptors stem from a woman younger than 35 in good health.

The V and J genes are TRBV28 and TRBJ1-4, with 7 bases identical to TRBD1. Losses at the gene ends were 3 bases for V and 1 base for J; bases not matched to a gene: 2. Germline CDR1 MDHEN, CDR2 SYDVKM. The CDR3 is made up of 15 amino acids. The CDR3: CASSFTGVTNEKLFF. Here the CDR3 DNA reads TGTGCCAGCAGTTTTACAGGGGTAACTAATGAAAAACTGTTTTTT.

The V and J genes are TRBV19 and TRBJ1-5; D might be TRBD1 (6 bases). Trimming removed 6 bases from V and 7 bases from J, with 19 bases in between. Germline CDR1 LNHDA, CDR2 SQIVND (reference sequence). The CDR3 is 15 residues long. The CDR3: CASRGLLGGGQPQHF. The CDR3 DNA is TGTGCCAGTAGGGGGTTGCTGGGGGGCGGACAGCCCCAGCATTTT.

In its sample, this clonotype was seen a few times. The V gene is TRBV5-4, the J gene TRBJ1-2, with TRBD1 matching 8 bases. V shed 3 bases and J 6 bases; nucleotides not matched to a gene: 10. Germline V lookup: CDR1 SGHNT, CDR2 YYREEE (reference sequence). The CDR3 consists of 15 residues. The chain's CDR3 is CASSSNQDRVNGYTF. The CDR3 DNA reads TGTGCCAGCAGCTCAAACCAGGACAGGGTAAATGGCTACACCTTC.

On this clonotype: The junction does not match germline at one end; this may be a read error. The chain links TRBV14 to TRBJ1-1; weak D call: TRBD1 (6 bases). CDR3 length: 14 residues. Germline V CDR1 and CDR2: SGHDN, FVKESK. CDR3 DNA sequence: TGTGCCAGCAGCCAAGAAGGGGGGAACACTGAAGCCTTCTTT. This translates into CASSQEGGNTEAFF.

The rearrangement links TRBV7-9 to TRBJ2-7, with 7 bases lining up with TRBD1. The length of the CDR3 is 13 residues. V dropped 5 bases and J dropped 4; count of bases not matched to a gene: 5. Germline CDR1 is SEHNR and CDR2 is FQNEAQ (reference sequence). CDR3 coding DNA: TGTGCCAGCAGCGCCGGACAGGTTTACGAGCAGTACTTC. Translated: CASSAGQVYEQYF.

The sample holds a few counts of this clonotype. V and J are TRBV12-3 or TRBV12-4 and TRBJ1-6; D unclear. The V end lost 5 bases, the J end lost 7 bases, and 9 bases lay between the germline ends. This CDR3 spans 13 amino acids. CDR3 coding DNA: TGTGCCAGCAGTCCAGGAGGGAATTCACCCCTCCACTTT. Its translation: CASSPGGNSPLHF.

This clonotype has ten or more counts. The chain joins TRBV7-3 to TRBJ2-3, with TRBD2 as a possible D gene (5 bases). The V end was cut by 6 bases, the J end by 4 bases, with 14 bases between. The CDR3 extends over 14 amino acids. Germline V gene lookup returns CDR1 SGHTA and CDR2 FQGTGA. Here the CDR3 DNA reads TGTGCCAGCAGTATCGGACTCCGCGCAGATACGCAGTATTTT. The encoded protein is CASSIGLRADTQYF.

This clonotype showed up many times. V and J are TRBV6-5 and TRBJ1-2; D possibly corresponds to TRBD1 (6 bases). Trimming removed 5 bases at V and 6 bases at J, with 13 bases between. The length of the CDR3 is 13 residues. CDR1 and CDR2 (germline): MNHEY, SVGAGI. The DNA for the CDR3 is TGTGCCAGCAGTGGCCACAGGGAGGATGGCTACACCTTC. Its translation is CASSGHREDGYTF.

This clonotype was observed at least ten times. J is TRBJ1-5 and V is TRBV12-3 or TRBV12-4, with D unresolved. V lost 3 bases, J lost 5 bases, and 11 bases lay in between. This CDR3 has 14 amino acids. Here the CDR3 DNA reads TGTGCCAGCAGTTTTTGGGGTTGGGATCAGCCCCAGCATTTT. The encoded protein is CASSFWGWDQPQHF.

V is TRBV3-1 and J is TRBJ2-1; D is perhaps TRBD2 (6 bases). The CDR3 is 12 amino acids. Trimming left V 4 bases short and J 7 bases short, with 8 bases between. The germline V gene has CDR1 LGHDT and CDR2 YNNKEL (reference sequence). This CDR3 is CASSRGENEQFF. The CDR3 DNA sequence: TGTGCCAGCAGCCGCGGGGAGAATGAGCAGTTCTTC.

This clonotype was seen a few times. J is TRBJ1-2 and V is TRBV20-1; D is unclear. CDR1 is DFQATT and CDR2 is SNEGSKA in the germline V gene (reference sequence). With 5 bases removed from V and 3 bases from J, the gap between germline ends came to 10 bases. The CDR3 totals 12 residues. CDR3 in DNA: TGCAGTGCTCCGCGGGGAGACTATGGCTACACCTTC. Its protein is CSAPRGDYGYTF.

This clonotype was seen more than once but under ten times. The chain combines TRBV7-2 with TRBJ1-1, with TRBD1 as a possible D gene (6 bases). This CDR3 is built from 14 residues. Trimming took off 6 bases at V and 4 bases at J, with 15 bases between the two ends. CDR1 SGHTA and CDR2 FQGNSA come from the germline V gene. This chain's CDR3 is CASSRNRAVTEAFF. In DNA, the CDR3 is TGTGCCAGCAGTCGGAACAGGGCGGTCACTGAAGCTTTCTTT.

The chain has TRBV14 and TRBJ2-1; D might be TRBD1 or TRBD2, each matching 6 bases. Per the germline V gene, CDR1 is SGHDN and CDR2 is FVKESK. V was shortened by 0 bases and J by 9 bases, with 18 bases between the two germline ends. This CDR3 is 16 amino acids long. The CDR3 spells CASSQERGVKTREQFF. Here the CDR3 DNA reads TGTGCCAGCAGCCAAGAAAGGGGGGTGAAGACCCGTGAGCAGTTCTTC.

A few counts support this clonotype. The chain has TRBV11-2 and TRBJ2-1; 8 bases are shared with TRBD2. Trimming took 3 bases from V and 4 from J; bases not matched to a gene: 23. Germline CDR1 reads SGHAT; CDR2 reads FQNNGV. The CDR3 loop spans 21 amino acids. The CDR3 bases are TGTGCCAGCAGCTTCCCCCACGGACTAGCCAGAGATTGGCACCGTTACAATGAGCAGTTCTTC. Translating gives CASSFPHGLARDWHRYNEQFF.

Only a few counts were recorded for this clonotype. The rearrangement links TRBV28 to TRBJ2-7; TRBD1 matches at 8 bases. J lost 6 bases, V lost 8 bases, and 9 bases had no gene match. The CDR3 spans 13 residues. CDR1 and CDR2 from the germline V gene are MDHEN and SYDVKM. CDR3 in DNA: TGTGCCAGCCAGGGGGGACAGGTTACCGAGCAGTACTTC. This encodes CASQGGQVTEQYF.

The chain recombines TRBV14 with TRBJ2-7; a weak D match, TRBD2 (5 bases). The CDR3 totals 15 residues. Germline V gene lookup returns CDR1 SGHDN and CDR2 FVKESK. Trimming took 1 base from V and 3 from J, leaving 13 bases between them. The CDR3 region is CASSQARGLSYEQYF. The CDR3 DNA is TGTGCCAGCAGCCAAGCTCGCGGACTGAGCTACGAGCAGTACTTC.

This clonotype was seen only a few times. The chain is built from TRBV2 and TRBJ2-7, with a possible D match to TRBD2 (7 bases). CDR1 and CDR2 from the germline V gene are SNHLY and FYNNEI. Trimming pared 7 bases from V and 3 bases from J, leaving 13 bases between. This CDR3 is 13 amino acids long. The CDR3 DNA reads TGTGCCAGCAAATTCGGGGGGCTCTACGAGCAGTACTTC. This encodes CASKFGGLYEQYF.

The rearrangement uses TRBV28 and TRBJ1-2; D perhaps matches TRBD1 (6 bases). Per germline, CDR1 MDHEN and CDR2 SYDVKM. CDR3 length: 14 amino acids. The V gene lost 5 bases and the J gene lost 2 bases, with 12 bases spanning the gap. CDR3 amino acids: CASSRQAVNYGYTF. CDR3 nucleotides: TGTGCCAGCAGTAGACAGGCCGTCAACTATGGCTACACCTTC.

This clonotype has a count of ten or more. The chain carries TRBV10-3 and TRBJ1-1; no clear D gene. V was shortened by 1 base and J by 6 bases, with 6 bases between the two germline ends. CDR3 size: 12 residues. Germline assignment: CDR1 ENHRY and CDR2 SYGVKD. CDR3: CAISEYGSEAFF. The CDR3 DNA is TGTGCCATCAGTGAGTACGGATCTGAAGCTTTCTTT.

There are a few counts of this clonotype. CDR3 protein: CATRLAGGNTDTQYF. CDR3 bases: TGTGCCACCAGACTAGCGGGGGGGAACACAGATACGCAGTATTTT. The chain joins TRBV27 to TRBJ2-3; 14 nucleotides align to TRBD2. Germline V lookup: CDR1 MNHEY, CDR2 SMNVEV (reference sequence). J was trimmed by 2 bases and V by 10 bases; bases with no gene match: 5. The CDR3 extends over 15 amino acids.

This clonotype was seen many times. The chain carries TRBV12-3 or TRBV12-4 and TRBJ1-3, with D hard to call. Trimming removed 6 bases from V and 0 bases from J, with 9 bases in between. This CDR3 is built from 14 residues. The CDR3 is CASSPQTSGNTIYF. CDR3 bases: TGTGCCAGCAGCCCTCAGACCTCTGGAAACACCATATATTTT.

This sequence joins TRBV4-1 and TRBJ1-4; D might be TRBD1 (5 bases). This CDR3 has 19 residues. V was shortened by 4 bases and J by 6 bases, with 27 bases between the two germline ends. CDR1 is MGHRA and CDR2 is YSYEKL in the germline V gene. CDR3 in amino acids: CASSLQPWGIGRRDEKLFF. The CDR3 coding sequence is TGCGCCAGCAGCCTACAACCATGGGGGATAGGGCGTCGTGATGAAAAACTGTTTTTT.

The chain has TRBV5-1 and TRBJ2-7; the D gene is possibly TRBD1 (7 bases). Trimming shortened V by 2 bases and J by 3 bases, and 9 bases separated the two germline ends. The CDR3 spans 13 residues. The V gene's germline CDR1 is SGHRS and CDR2 YFSETQ. The chain's CDR3 is CASSFQGGYEQYF. As DNA, the CDR3 is TGCGCCAGCAGCTTTCAGGGGGGCTACGAGCAGTACTTC.

The rearrangement links TRBV5-1 to TRBJ2-1, with D maybe TRBD2 (6 bases). The V end lost 3 bases, the J end lost 4 bases, and 17 bases lay between the germline ends. In germline, CDR1 is SGHRS, CDR2 YFSETQ. The CDR3 has 16 amino acids. CDR3 residues: CASSSPWGDGYNEQFF. CDR3 DNA: TGCGCCAGCAGCTCGCCTTGGGGGGACGGATACAATGAGCAGTTCTTC.

This clonotype turned up a few times. The chain uses TRBV20-1 and TRBJ2-3; 8 bases line up with TRBD2. In germline, CDR1 is DFQATT, CDR2 SNEGSKA (reference sequence). This CDR3 has 14 residues. V trimming: 5 bases; J trimming: 5 bases; junction bases outside the gene matches: 9. CDR3 sequence (DNA): TGCAGTGCTTCGGACCGGGGGGGGGGAGATACGCAGTATTTT. This sequence encodes CSASDRGGGDTQYF.

This clonotype was counted at least ten times. The gene calls are TRBV5-5 and TRBJ2-7; the D gene is possibly TRBD1 (5 bases). V was cut by 4 bases and J by 5 bases, with 16 bases left in between. Looked up from germline, CDR1 is SGHKS and CDR2 is YYEKEE (reference sequence). The CDR3 is made up of 14 amino acids. The CDR3 is CASSLRRGSNEQYF. The CDR3 DNA sequence: TGTGCCAGCAGCCTACGTAGGGGCTCGAACGAGCAGTACTTC.

This chain connects TRBV6-1 to TRBJ1-5; tentative D call: TRBD1 (6 bases). V was trimmed by 6 bases and J by 3 bases, leaving 18 bases between them. CDR1 is MNHNS and CDR2 is SASEGT in the germline V gene. The CDR3 is made up of 16 amino acids. The CDR3 region is CASRKTGTTYNQPQHF. The CDR3 DNA follows: TGTGCCAGCAGAAAGACAGGAACAACTTACAATCAGCCCCAGCATTTT.

The rearrangement joins TRBV2 to TRBJ1-2, with a possible D match to TRBD1 (5 bases). This CDR3 region has 14 residues. V dropped 3 bases and J dropped 4 bases, with 12 bases sitting between them. Germline V gives CDR1 SNHLY, CDR2 FYNNEI. CDR3 sequence (DNA): TGTGCCAGCAGTGATCGTACAGGTCCCTATGGCTACACCTTC. This encodes CASSDRTGPYGYTF.

This clonotype was counted a few times. The chain has TRBV11-2 and TRBJ2-1, with D perhaps TRBD2 (6 bases). V dropped 5 bases and J dropped 9 bases, with 17 bases sitting between them. The CDR3 is 14 residues long. Germline CDR1 SGHAT, CDR2 FQNNGV. DNA of the CDR3: TGTGCCAGCAGCCCAGGGATTTTAGCGGCTGAGCAGTTCTTC. This sequence encodes CASSPGILAAEQFF.

The sample holds many counts of this clonotype. The V and J genes are TRBV7-2 and TRBJ2-7, with D unclear. Germline V gene sequence: CDR1 SGHTA, CDR2 FQGNSA. V lost 3 bases and J 2 bases, leaving 11 bases between the germline ends. This CDR3 has 14 amino acids. The CDR3 DNA sequence: TGTGCCAGCAGCTTGACCTCCCCTCCCTACGAGCAGTACTTC. Amino acids: CASSLTSPPYEQYF.

This clonotype has a count of ten or more. The CDR3 here is CASSFGHLYEQYF. CDR3 in DNA: TGTGCCAGCAGTTTCGGACACCTCTACGAGCAGTACTTC. This chain links TRBV12-3 or TRBV12-4 with TRBJ2-7, with TRBD1 as a possible D gene (5 bases). CDR3 length equals 13 residues. V shed 3 bases and J shed 3 bases, with 9 bases lying between them.